This passage covers 16 T cell receptor beta chains from one sample sequenced in a study of T cells after yellow fever vaccination. TCRdb reprocessed the 5' RACE reads with MiXCR, giving one entry per CDR3 protein. The table has 300,000 to 350,000 distinct CDR3 sequences, 3% to 4.5% seen once. The sample here was PBMCs, taken 5 days after the yellow fever booster vaccination. These receptors came from a man aged 18 to 30 who received the YFV17D yellow fever vaccine.

The V call is TRBV7-6, the J call TRBJ2-4; 7 positions match TRBD2. Trimming removed 5 bases from V and 6 bases from J; junction bases left unmatched: 19. Germline CDR1 is SGHVS and CDR2 is FNYEAQ. CDR3 length: 18 amino acids. CDR3 in amino acids: CASSESFGGVRAANIQYF. CDR3 bases: TGTGCCAGCAGCGAATCCTTTGGGGGGGTTAGGGCGGCAAACATTCAGTACTTC.

This clonotype was seen repeatedly, ten times or more. The V and J genes are TRBV9 and TRBJ2-3; D ambiguous. Between the trimmed V and J ends, which lost 2 bases and 4 bases, there was a span of 5 bases. CDR1 and CDR2 from the germline V gene are SGDLS and YYNGEE. The CDR3 runs to 12 residues. Here the CDR3 DNA reads TGTGCCAGCAGCGTTACATCAGATACGCAGTATTTT. Translation: CASSVTSDTQYF. The full variable domain, completed using reference TRBV9 and TRBJ2-3, is DSGVTQTPKHLITATGQRVTLRCSPRSGDLSVYWYQQSLDQGLQFLIQYYNGEERAKGNILERFSAQQFPDLHSELNLSSLELGDSALYFCASSVTSDTQYFGPGTRLTVL.

This clonotype turned up a few times. The chain uses TRBV20-1 and TRBJ2-3; TRBD2 agrees at 11 bases. The V gene end was trimmed by 0 bases and the J gene end by 6 bases; junction bases not matched to a gene: 17. Germline V gene sequence: CDR1 DFQATT, CDR2 SNEGSKA (reference sequence). The CDR3 consists of 19 residues. The CDR3 region is CSARDWVAGGPTTSDTQYF. Here the CDR3 DNA reads TGCAGTGCTAGAGATTGGGTAGCGGGGGGGCCCACTACTTCCGATACGCAGTATTTT.

The table lists this clonotype with a few counts. The chain couples TRBV2 to TRBJ2-5; 13 bases map to TRBD2. The CDR3 covers 17 residues. Germline CDR1 SNHLY, CDR2 FYNNEI. Trimming took 5 bases from V and 6 from J; bases not matched to a gene: 12. The CDR3 nucleotides read TGTGCCAGCAGTCTACACCTACTAGCGGGGGGGCCGCAGACCCAGTACTTC. It yields the protein CASSLHLLAGGPQTQYF.

This clonotype was seen ten or more times. The chain is built from TRBV5-4 and TRBJ1-3; 7 bases fit TRBD1. The ends lost 0 bases at V and 8 bases at J; junction bases unmatched: 11. Germline-derived CDR1 and CDR2 are SGHNT and YYREEE (reference sequence). The CDR3 is 16 amino acids. In DNA form, the CDR3 reads TGTGCCAGCAGCTTGGCCGGGGGACAGACGCGGCACACCATATATTTT. Its protein product is CASSLAGGQTRHTIYF. Full variable domain (missing parts from reference TRBV5-4 and TRBJ1-3): ETGVTQSPTHLIKTRGQQVTLRCSSQSGHNTVSWYQQALGQGPQFIFQYYREEENGRGNFPPRFSGLQFPNYSSELNVNALELDDSALYLCASSLAGGQTRHTIYFGEGSWLTVV.

This sequence joins TRBV4-3 and TRBJ1-3; no clear D. The CDR3 sequence is 15 residues long. Trimming shortened V by 0 bases and J by 6 bases, and 12 bases separated the two germline ends. From germline, CDR1 is LGHNA and CDR2 YSLEER. In DNA form, the CDR3 reads TGCGCCAGCAGCCAAGATCCGGGTTTTGCAAACACCATATATTTT. This codes for CASSQDPGFANTIYF.

The sample holds many counts of this clonotype. This chain joins TRBV9 and TRBJ2-1, with D hard to call. The V gene lost 0 bases and the J gene lost 7 bases, with 11 bases spanning the gap. Germline values: CDR1 SGDLS, CDR2 YYNGEE. The CDR3 length is 14 residues. The CDR3 here is CASSVGAVLNEQFF. CDR3 nucleotide sequence: TGTGCCAGCAGCGTAGGGGCAGTACTGAATGAGCAGTTCTTC.

This clonotype was detected a few times. The chain carries TRBV9 and TRBJ1-1; D gene uncertain. Germline CDR1 and CDR2: SGDLS and YYNGEE. The CDR3 extends over 13 amino acids. The V and J ends lost 5 bases and 0 bases respectively, with 8 bases between them. In nucleotides, the CDR3 is TGTGCCAGCAGTGCGGAGATGAACACTGAAGCTTTCTTT. This codes for CASSAEMNTEAFF.

This clonotype was counted ten times or more. This chain uses TRBV6-5 with TRBJ2-1, with no clear D. The CDR3 runs 18 residues. Per the germline V gene, CDR1 is MNHEY and CDR2 is SVGAGI. Trimming stripped 2 bases from V and 1 base from J, with 18 bases between. The CDR3, as DNA: TGTGCCAGCAGTTACCTCGTCCCGAGGCAGGAATCCTACAATGAGCAGTTCTTC. Its translation is CASSYLVPRQESYNEQFF.

The table lists this clonotype with many counts. The rearrangement uses TRBV24-1 and TRBJ2-2; maybe TRBD1 (5 bases). Germline CDR1 KGHDR, CDR2 SFDVKD. This CDR3 is built from 12 residues. The V end was cut by 9 bases, the J end by 4 bases, with 8 bases between. CDR3 DNA: TGTGCCACCGGGGCGAGCACCGGGGAGCTGTTTTTT. Residues: CATGASTGELFF.

This clonotype appeared many times. This chain joins TRBV4-3 and TRBJ2-1; 10 bases line up with TRBD2. The CDR3 is 16 residues long. The V and J ends lost 0 bases and 3 bases, in that order; junction bases with no gene match: 2. Germline CDR1 is LGHNA and CDR2 is YSLEER. The CDR3 spells CASSQDPSGGYNEQFF. CDR3 DNA sequence: TGCGCCAGCAGCCAAGATCCTAGCGGGGGCTACAATGAGCAGTTCTTC.

This clonotype was observed a few times. The chain links TRBV7-6 to TRBJ2-2; D tentatively reads TRBD1 or TRBD2 (5 bases each). The CDR3 is made up of 16 amino acids. V lost 5 bases, J lost 0 bases, and 13 bases lay in between. Germline assignment: CDR1 SGHVS and CDR2 FNYEAQ. The DNA for the CDR3 is TGTGCCAGCAGCCCAGGGTCGGGGACGAACACCGGGGAGCTGTTTTTT. It yields the protein CASSPGSGTNTGELFF. The variable domain in full, completed from reference TRBV7-6 and TRBJ2-2, reads GAGVSQSPRYKVTKRGQDVALRCDPISGHVSLYWYRQALGQGPEFLTYFNYEAQQDKSGLPNDRFSAERPEGSISTLTIQRTEQRDSAMYRCASSPGSGTNTGELFFGEGSRLTVL.

This clonotype was seen only a few times. CDR3 region: CASSLSTTKETQYF. The CDR3 bases are TGTGCCAGCAGTTTAAGTACAACAAAAGAGACCCAGTACTTC. This chain uses TRBV12-3 or TRBV12-4 with TRBJ2-5; D is undetermined. V lost 2 bases, J lost 3 bases, and 10 bases lay in between. The CDR3 extends over 14 amino acids.

The DNA of the CDR3 is TGTGCCAGCAGCACCCTACAGGGTATCAATCAGCCCCAGCATTTT. Residues: CASSTLQGINQPQHF. This chain joins TRBV6-6 and TRBJ1-5; TRBD1 might be the D (6 bases). With 6 bases removed from V and 3 bases from J, the gap between germline ends came to 15 bases. The CDR3 loop spans 15 amino acids. The germline gives CDR1 MNHNY, CDR2 SVGAGI (reference sequence).

This clonotype was seen a few times. The chain employs TRBV7-2 and TRBJ2-1; 8 nucleotides align to TRBD2. Looked up from germline, CDR1 is SGHTA and CDR2 is FQGNSA. With V trimmed by 7 bases and J by 9 bases, 8 bases remained unmatched. The CDR3 spans 13 residues. The CDR3 here is CASTRSGGLEQFF. The CDR3 DNA follows: TGTGCCAGCACCCGTTCGGGGGGGCTTGAGCAGTTCTTC.

This clonotype was detected a few times. This chain uses TRBV7-8 with TRBJ2-3; 13 nucleotides match TRBD2. The CDR3 has 16 amino acids. With 6 bases clipped from V and 4 bases from J, the junction kept 7 bases outside the gene matches. From germline, CDR1 is SGHVS and CDR2 FQNEAQ. CDR3 in amino acids: CASRTRTSGGPDTQYF. CDR3 nucleotides: TGTGCCAGCAGAACCAGGACTAGCGGGGGTCCAGATACGCAGTATTTT.